These 31 T cell receptor beta chains share one sample of origin, sequenced in a study of early stage breast cancer tumors. Data came from immunoSEQ multiplex PCR; TCRdb stores just in-frame clones and leaves some out. Among about 48,000 clones listed, approximately 80% were seen once. Material for sequencing was blood. The receptors originated from a person in their fifties with breast cancer.

The V call is TRBV2, the J call TRBJ2-5, with 12 bases identical to TRBD2. V shed 6 bases and J 5 bases; nucleotides not matched to a gene: 7. The CDR3 contains 15 residues. Germline CDR1 reads SNHLY; CDR2 reads FYNNEI. CDR3 sequence (DNA): TGTGCCAGCAGCGAGACTAGCGGGGGTAGGGAGACCCAGTACTTC. Amino acid sequence: CASSETSGGRETQYF.

The table lists this clone with a count of one. V is TRBV7-9 and J is TRBJ1-3, with a tentative D call TRBD1 (6 bases). CDR3 size: 12 residues. Germline V gene lookup returns CDR1 SEHNR and CDR2 FQNEAQ (reference sequence). The V and J ends lost 5 bases and 12 bases respectively, with 14 bases between them. CDR3 loop: CASSLLQGHIYF. The CDR3 DNA follows: TGTGCCAGCAGCCTCTTACAGGGACACATATATTTT.

As DNA, the CDR3 is TGTGCCAGCAGCCTGGGAGGGGGCAATCAGCCCCAGCATTTT. Its protein product is CASSLGGGNQPQHF. The chain joins TRBV9 to TRBJ1-5, with a tentative D call TRBD1 (5 bases). The CDR3 is 14 residues long. Trimming cost V 4 bases and J 2 bases, with 10 bases left between them. The V gene's germline CDR1 is SGDLS and CDR2 YYNGEE.

The J gene is TRBJ1-1, the V gene TRBV27; perhaps TRBD1 as D (5 bases). The length of the CDR3 is 14 residues. From germline, CDR1 is MNHEY and CDR2 SMNVEV (reference sequence). V was cut by 5 bases and J by 0 bases, with 10 bases left in between. The CDR3 nucleotides read TGTGCCAGCAGTGGACACAATCTGAACACTGAAGCTTTCTTT. Its translation: CASSGHNLNTEAFF.

This clone was observed a handful of times. This chain joins TRBV28 and TRBJ1-1; a possible D gene is TRBD1 (6 bases). The CDR3 is made up of 17 amino acids. V was shortened by 3 bases and J by 3 bases, with 20 bases between the two germline ends. Germline CDR1 and CDR2: MDHEN and SYDVKM. The CDR3 loop reads CASSLSGALGMDTEAFF. As DNA, the CDR3 is TGTGCCAGCAGTTTGTCGGGGGCGCTCGGGATGGACACTGAAGCTTTCTTT.

The V call is TRBV11-3, the J call TRBJ1-1, with D possibly TRBD1 on 6 matching bases. Germline CDR1 is SGHNT and CDR2 is YENEEA. The CDR3 spans 13 residues. Trimming left V 5 bases short and J 4 bases short, with 11 bases between. The CDR3, as DNA: TGTGCCAGCAGCCAGGGGCAACGCACTGAAGCTTTCTTT. Translation: CASSQGQRTEAFF.

The J gene is TRBJ2-1, the V gene TRBV28; D possibly uses TRBD1 or TRBD2 (5 bases each). CDR1 is MDHEN, CDR2 SYDVKM, per germline. This CDR3 contains 12 residues. Trimming removed 8 bases from V and 15 bases from J, with 20 bases in between. The CDR3 nucleotides are TGTGCCAGCTTCCGGGACCCGCTTCGGCCGTTCTTC. This gives the protein CASFRDPLRPFF.

The gene calls are TRBV7-6 and TRBJ1-4; D is ambiguous. Trimming left V 5 bases short and J 8 bases short, with 9 bases between. This CDR3 spans 12 amino acids. Germline V CDR1 and CDR2: SGHVS, FNYEAQ. CDR3 nucleotide sequence: TGTGCCAGCAGCCAGCGGCGAGAAAAACTGTTTTTT. It translates to CASSQRREKLFF.

The chain has TRBV5-8 and TRBJ1-5; D is unclear. The germline V and J ends were trimmed by 5 bases and 0 bases, with 21 bases remaining between them. The CDR3 spans 18 residues. Germline loops: CDR1 SGHTS, CDR2 YDEGEE. The CDR3, as DNA: TGTGCCAGCAGAGGTGGAAGGGCCAGCTTAATTAGCAATCAGCCCCAGCATTTT. Protein product: CASRGGRASLISNQPQHF.

The chain joins TRBV27 to TRBJ1-1; D uncertain. This CDR3 has 14 amino acids. V was cut by 2 bases and J by 0 bases, with 7 bases left in between. Germline CDR1 reads MNHEY; CDR2 reads SMNVEV (reference sequence). CDR3 sequence: CASSLRDVNTEAFF. The CDR3 DNA sequence: TGTGCCAGCAGTTTACGAGACGTGAACACTGAAGCTTTCTTT.

The chain employs TRBV7-2 and TRBJ1-4, with TRBD1 as a possible D gene (6 bases). CDR3 length: 15 residues. With 4 bases removed from V and 12 bases from J, the gap between germline ends came to 21 bases. Germline assignment: CDR1 SGHTA and CDR2 FQGNSA. DNA of the CDR3: TGTGCCAGCAGCTCTTATCCCGTGGGAGGGGGGGAACTGTTTTTT. Residues: CASSSYPVGGGELFF.

The rearrangement uses TRBV5-1 and TRBJ2-2, with TRBD2 identical over 8 bases. J lost 2 bases, V lost 4 bases, and 7 bases had no gene match. Germline V CDR1 and CDR2: SGHRS, YFSETQ. There are 16 residues in the CDR3. This chain's CDR3 is CASSPGLAVNTGELFF. The CDR3 DNA follows: TGCGCCAGCAGCCCCGGACTAGCAGTCAACACCGGGGAGCTGTTTTTT.

The V gene is TRBV12-5, the J gene TRBJ1-5; D is perhaps TRBD1 (6 bases). Germline CDR1 LGHNT, CDR2 FRNRAP. The CDR3 is 21 amino acids. Trimming removed 0 bases from V and 5 bases from J, with 29 bases in between. DNA for the CDR3: TGTGCTAGTGGTTTGGTAGTACGAGGGACACTTAGTTGGGGGGGCCATCAGCCCCAGCATTTT. Residues: CASGLVVRGTLSWGGHQPQHF.

The chain links TRBV9 to TRBJ1-2; 9 nucleotides match TRBD1. Looked up from germline, CDR1 is SGDLS and CDR2 is YYNGEE. The length of the CDR3 is 15 residues. V was clipped by 6 bases and J by 5 bases; unmatched bases: 11. For the CDR3, the DNA is TGTGCCAGCACCGGACCGACAGGGGGAGGGTATGGCTACACCTTC. This codes for CASTGPTGGGYGYTF.

Remarks on this clone: The same CDR3 is also encoded by other DNA sequences in this sample. The chain joins TRBV7-9 to TRBJ2-5; the D call may be TRBD1 or TRBD2 (6 bases each). V was shortened by 2 bases and J by 1 base, with 8 bases between the two germline ends. CDR1 is SEHNR and CDR2 is FQNEAQ in the germline V gene (reference sequence). The CDR3 covers 14 residues. This CDR3 reads CASSLTGAQETQYF. The DNA of the CDR3 is TGTGCCAGCAGCTTAACGGGGGCCCAAGAGACCCAGTACTTC. Together with reference TRBV7-9 and TRBJ2-5, the CDR3 gives the full variable domain: DTGVSQNPRHKITKRGQNVTFRCDPISEHNRLYWYRQTLGQGPEFLTYFQNEAQLEKSRLLSDRFSAERPKGSFSTLEIQRTEQGDSAMYLCASSLTGAQETQYFGPGTRLLVL.

V and J are TRBV5-6 and TRBJ1-5; D is unclear. This CDR3 has 16 amino acids. CDR1 and CDR2 (germline): SGHDT, YYEEEE. V was shortened by 6 bases and J by 0 bases, with 16 bases between the two germline ends. CDR3 residues: CASTKTRTGSNQPQHF. The CDR3 nucleotides are TGTGCCAGCACCAAAACCCGGACCGGTAGCAATCAGCCCCAGCATTTT. Using reference TRBV5-6 and TRBJ1-5 for the parts outside the CDR3, the full variable domain is DAGVTQSPTHLIKTRGQQVTLRCSPKSGHDTVSWYQQALGQGPQFIFQYYEEEERQRGNFPDRFSGHQFPNYSSELNVNALLLGDSALYLCASTKTRTGSNQPQHFGDGTRLSIL.

This chain uses TRBV25-1 with TRBJ1-2; 8 nucleotides agree with TRBD1. This CDR3 region has 13 residues. V shed 3 bases and J 8 bases; nucleotides not matched to a gene: 5. Per the germline V gene, CDR1 is MGHDK and CDR2 is SYGVNS. The CDR3 nucleotides are TGTGCCAGCAGTGAGCAGGGGGCTTTGGGCTACACCTTC. As protein: CASSEQGALGYTF.

The gene calls are TRBV5-3 and TRBJ2-3, with 8 bases that match TRBD2. TRBV5-3 is known as an ORF, though its function is uncertain. Germline trimming cut 5 bases from V and 2 bases from J; bases unmatched to any gene: 16. The CDR3 consists of 18 residues. CDR3 sequence (DNA): TGTGCCAGAAGGTCTCTGGCGGGGGGTGGCGGGTTCACAGATACGCAGTATTTT. Translating it yields CARRSLAGGGGFTDTQYF.

V usage is TRBV4-3 and J usage is TRBJ1-2, with D uncertain. The CDR3 loop spans 13 amino acids. The germline gives CDR1 LGHNA, CDR2 YSLEER. V gave up 0 bases and J gave up 9 bases, with 11 bases separating them. The CDR3 coding sequence is TGCGCCAGCAGCCAAGAATCGGGGTATCGCTACACCTTC. This gives the protein CASSQESGYRYTF.

The chain couples TRBV21-1 to TRBJ2-1; TRBD2, the table's D call, lacks a check against the DNA. TRBV21-1 is classified as a pseudogene. CDR3 length equals 24 residues. CDR3 nucleotides: TGTGCCAGCAGCATCCGCCCTCTAGCGATAAACCCACCACGCTGTTCCCCCCCCTACAATGAGCAGTTCTTC. The encoded protein is CASSIRPLAINPPRCSPPYNEQFF.

The rearrangement joins TRBV28 to TRBJ1-6; D uncertain. The CDR3 covers 19 residues. Trimming cost V 0 bases and J 1 base, with 16 bases left between them. CDR1 is MDHEN and CDR2 is SYDVKM in the germline V gene. CDR3 DNA sequence: TGTGCCAGCAGTTTATGGGCAGGCGGGCACGGGTCCTATAATTCACCCCTCCACTTT. Amino acid sequence: CASSLWAGGHGSYNSPLHF.

The DNA for the CDR3 is TGTGCCAGCAGCGCGGGCGGGGGGGCCGCAGAGACCCAGTACTTC. Translating gives CASSAGGGAAETQYF. The genes are TRBV9 and TRBJ2-5; 9 bases match TRBD2. The CDR3 runs 15 residues. The V and J ends lost 3 bases and 4 bases, in that order; junction bases with no gene match: 7. CDR1 and CDR2 (germline): SGDLS, YYNGEE.

This chain connects TRBV5-4 to TRBJ1-2, with 12 bases fitting TRBD1. The CDR3 sequence is 15 residues long. V was clipped by 2 bases and J by 9 bases; unmatched bases: 8. Per germline, CDR1 SGHNT and CDR2 YYREEE (reference sequence). The CDR3 loop is CASSFGTGGVRSYTF. In DNA, the CDR3 is TGTGCCAGCAGCTTTGGGACAGGGGGCGTTCGGAGCTACACCTTC.

V usage is TRBV19 and J usage is TRBJ2-5; D tentatively reads TRBD1 or TRBD2 (5 bases each). The CDR3 runs 13 residues. V was trimmed by 2 bases and J by 11 bases, leaving 15 bases between them. Germline CDR1 and CDR2: LNHDA and SQIVND (reference sequence). DNA for the CDR3: TGTGCCAGTAGTATAAAGCTAATGGGGGAGCAGTACTTC. It encodes CASSIKLMGEQYF.

Only one count was recorded for this clone. V is TRBV11-2 and J is TRBJ2-2; TRBD2 matches at 10 bases. Germline-derived CDR1 and CDR2 are SGHAT and FQNNGV. This CDR3 is built from 17 residues. V was clipped by 6 bases and J by 7 bases; unmatched bases: 14. The CDR3 sequence is CASRPLFSGGADGELFF. The DNA of the CDR3 is TGTGCCAGCAGGCCCTTGTTCAGCGGGGGGGCTGACGGGGAGCTGTTTTTT.

This clone came up a few times. The chain uses TRBV10-3 and TRBJ1-5; D gene unclear. The CDR3 is made up of 13 amino acids. Trimming pared 0 bases from V and 6 bases from J, leaving 6 bases between. Germline loops: CDR1 ENHRY, CDR2 SYGVKD. The CDR3 protein is CAISESLGQPQHF. Here the CDR3 DNA reads TGTGCCATCAGTGAGTCGTTAGGTCAGCCCCAGCATTTT.

The chain is built from TRBV11-2 and TRBJ2-5; 7 nucleotides align to TRBD2. In germline, CDR1 is SGHAT, CDR2 FQNNGV. This CDR3 contains 17 residues. The V and J ends lost 2 bases and 1 base, in that order; junction bases with no gene match: 10. CDR3: CASSLYATGGLQETQYF. Here the CDR3 DNA reads TGTGCCAGCAGCTTATACGCGACGGGGGGTCTCCAAGAGACCCAGTACTTC.

The V gene is TRBV6-1, the J gene TRBJ1-5, with D unresolved. This CDR3 is 16 amino acids long. V shed 4 bases and J shed 0 bases, with 13 bases lying between them. In germline, CDR1 is MNHNS, CDR2 SASEGT. CDR3 bases: TGTGCCAGCAGTGTAGGCTCTCCTTATAGCAATCAGCCCCAGCATTTT. Translating it yields CASSVGSPYSNQPQHF.

V gene TRBV20-1 combines with J gene TRBJ2-5; the D is unclear. There are 10 residues in the CDR3. CDR1 is DFQATT, CDR2 SNEGSKA, per germline (reference sequence). Deletions cut 4 bases from V and 5 bases from J, with 5 bases between. The CDR3 DNA follows: TGCAGTGCTAAACGGGAGACCCAGTACTTC. Encoded protein: CSAKRETQYF.

CDR3 sequence: CASSPTPGGSEQYF. DNA of the CDR3: TGTGCCAGCAGTCCCACTCCGGGAGGTAGCGAGCAGTACTTC. The chain has TRBV6-5 and TRBJ2-7, with 7 bases that match TRBD2. In germline, CDR1 is MNHEY, CDR2 SVGAGI. V trimming: 5 bases; J trimming: 6 bases; junction bases outside the gene matches: 10. The CDR3 loop spans 14 amino acids.

J is TRBJ2-7 and V is TRBV5-4; D is perhaps TRBD1 (5 bases). The CDR3 length is 15 residues. V lost 0 bases, J lost 5 bases, and 15 bases lay in between. CDR1 is SGHNT, CDR2 YYREEE, per germline (reference sequence). CDR3 in DNA: TGTGCCAGCAGCTTGGCCGGCAGGGAATTAGACGAGCAGTACTTC. Translation: CASSLAGRELDEQYF.